These T cell receptor beta chains were read from a single sample in a study of Ad26.COV2.S vaccination and SARS-CoV-2 variants. Produced via immunoSEQ multiplex PCR; TCRdb's table is partial and in-frame only. The repertoire has hundreds of thousands of clones, 92% of them found once; the top ten carry less than 2%. The sequenced sample was peripheral blood, obtained in a trial of Ad26.COV2.S vaccine versus placebo. All receptors derive from a person between 18 and 65 years old who received the Ad26.COV2.S COVID-19 vaccine or a placebo. Each CDR3 is given with its conserved first and last residue. The order of the fields is CDR3 DNA, CDR3 protein, J gene, V gene, clone size, D gene. A D gene is named only where the DNA matches it firmly. Not all rows give a size; the values are once, few, many and, for expanded clones, a class.

CDR3nt: TGTGCTAGTGGTTTGTTACAGGGAGGTTTCGAAAAACTGTTTTTT
CDR3aa: CASGLLQGGFEKLFF
j_gene: TRBJ1-4
v_gene: TRBV12-5
abundance: .
d_gene: .

CDR3nt: TGTGCCAGTAGAACCTCGACCGCGAGCTCCTACAATGAGCAGTTCTTC
CDR3aa: CASRTSTASSYNEQFF
j_gene: TRBJ2-1
v_gene: TRBV19
abundance: .
d_gene: .

CDR3nt: TGTGCCAGCAGCTTAGTGTCCGGGACAGGGTACACCGGGGAGCTGTTTTTT
CDR3aa: CASSLVSGTGYTGELFF
j_gene: TRBJ2-2
v_gene: TRBV11-2
abundance: once
d_gene: TRBD1

CDR3nt: TGTGCCAGCAGCAAAGAGGGGCAGCCCCAGCATTTT
CDR3aa: CASSKEGQPQHF
j_gene: TRBJ1-5
v_gene: TRBV7-9
abundance: once
d_gene: .

CDR3nt: TGCGCCAGCAGCCCGTACAGGGCAGCGAATGAAAAACTGTTTTTT
CDR3aa: CASSPYRAANEKLFF
j_gene: TRBJ1-4
v_gene: TRBV5-1
abundance: .
d_gene: .

CDR3nt: TGTGCCAGCAGCTTACAGGGCGGTATCCCGGGTGAGCAGTTCTTC
CDR3aa: CASSLQGGIPGEQFF
j_gene: TRBJ2-1
v_gene: TRBV11-2
abundance: .
d_gene: .

CDR3nt: TGTGCCTGGAGTGGGGGGGGACTAGGGAGAGATACGCAGTATTTT
CDR3aa: CAWSGGGLGRDTQYF
j_gene: TRBJ2-3
v_gene: TRBV30
abundance: .
d_gene: TRBD2

CDR3nt: TGTGCCAGCAATCCTTACGGGACAGGGTACGAGCAGTACTTC
CDR3aa: CASNPYGTGYEQYF
j_gene: TRBJ2-7
v_gene: TRBV6-5
abundance: once
d_gene: TRBD1

CDR3nt: TGTGCCAGCAGCCCCGGACAGGCCCGCACAGATACGCAGTATTTT
CDR3aa: CASSPGQARTDTQYF
j_gene: TRBJ2-3
v_gene: TRBV7-2
abundance: .
d_gene: TRBD1

CDR3nt: TGTGCCAGCTCATTAGGGACCCCCAACACAGATACGCAGTATTTT
CDR3aa: CASSLGTPNTDTQYF
j_gene: TRBJ2-3
v_gene: TRBV18
abundance: .
d_gene: .

CDR3nt: TGCGCCAGCAGCTTAGGGGGGGTGAATCAGCCCCAGCATTTT
CDR3aa: CASSLGGVNQPQHF
j_gene: TRBJ1-5
v_gene: TRBV5-1
abundance: .
d_gene: .

CDR3nt: TGCGCCAGCAGCCCGAGTGGGACAGAATACAATGAGCAGTTCTTC
CDR3aa: CASSPSGTEYNEQFF
j_gene: TRBJ2-1
v_gene: TRBV5-1
abundance: .
d_gene: TRBD1

CDR3nt: TGTGCCAGCAGCCCGGACAGCTATGGCTACACCTTC
CDR3aa: CASSPDSYGYTF
j_gene: TRBJ1-2
v_gene: TRBV6-2/TRBV6-3
abundance: .
d_gene: .

CDR3nt: TGTGCCAGTAGCCCAGGGCTCTCCTACGAGCAGTACTTC
CDR3aa: CASSPGLSYEQYF
j_gene: TRBJ2-7
v_gene: TRBV19
abundance: .
d_gene: .